The clone carrying this T cell receptor beta chain was observed a few times. TCRdb redid the calling of the RT-PCR reads with MiXCR, one entry per CDR3 protein. Among more than 600,000 distinct CDR3 sequences, 12% to 15% were seen once, and the ten largest hold 3% to 4.5%. Trimming took off 5 bases at V and 0 bases at J, with 8 bases between the two ends. CDR1 LNHDA and CDR2 SQIVND come from the germline V gene (reference sequence). The CDR3 length is 14 residues. The chain is built from TRBV19 and TRBJ1-5; D remains ambiguous. The sequence was obtained from a female donor in good health, serving as a healthy control. What was sequenced was memory CD4+ T cells from blood. The CDR3 region has the DNA TGTGCCAGTAGTTACCCGTATAGCAATCAGCCCCAGCATTTT. It codes for CASSYPYSNQPQHF.